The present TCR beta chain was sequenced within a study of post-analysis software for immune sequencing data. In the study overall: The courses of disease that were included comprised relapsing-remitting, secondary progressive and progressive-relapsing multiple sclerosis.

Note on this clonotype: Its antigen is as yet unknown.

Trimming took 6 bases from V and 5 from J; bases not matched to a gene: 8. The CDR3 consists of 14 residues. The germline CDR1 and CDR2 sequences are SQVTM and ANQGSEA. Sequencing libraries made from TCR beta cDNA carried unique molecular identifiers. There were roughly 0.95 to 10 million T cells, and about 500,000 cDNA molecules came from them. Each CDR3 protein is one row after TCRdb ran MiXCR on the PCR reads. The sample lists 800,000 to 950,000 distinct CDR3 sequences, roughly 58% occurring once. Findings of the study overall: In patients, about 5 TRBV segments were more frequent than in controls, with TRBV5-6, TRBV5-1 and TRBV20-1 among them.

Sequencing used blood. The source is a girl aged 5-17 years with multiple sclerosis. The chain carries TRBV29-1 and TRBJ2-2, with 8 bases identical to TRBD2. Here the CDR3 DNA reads TGCAGCGTCCTAAGCGGGAGCCCGACCGGGGAGCTGTTTTTT. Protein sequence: CSVLSGSPTGELFF.